Below, 19 T cell receptor beta chains from the same sample are listed, as sequenced in a study of response to subunit inactivated influenza vaccine. A single record per CDR3 protein comes from TCRdb applying MiXCR to the RT-PCR reads. The table has approximately 700,000 distinct CDR3 sequences, approximately 15% seen once; the top ten hold 9.5% to 13%. The sample here was PBMCs from blood, taken less than 13 days after vaccination. These receptors originate from a man over 45 who received an inactivated influenza vaccine.

This clonotype appeared a few times. This sequence joins TRBV5-1 and TRBJ1-2, with D perhaps matching TRBD1 (5 bases). CDR3 length: 15 residues. CDR1 is SGHRS and CDR2 is YFSETQ in the germline V gene. The V end lost 2 bases, the J end lost 7 bases, and 18 bases lay between the germline ends. The CDR3 coding sequence is TGCGCCAGCAGCTTCGGGGGGGACCCTCGAGTTGGCTACACCTTC. Its protein is CASSFGGDPRVGYTF.

This clonotype showed up many times. V gene TRBV12-3 or TRBV12-4 combines with J gene TRBJ1-1, with D tentatively TRBD1 (5 bases). Trimming took off 8 bases at V and 4 bases at J, with 14 bases between the two ends. This CDR3 has 13 residues. CDR3 sequence reads: CASEQMGGTEAFF. The CDR3 region has the DNA TGTGCCAGCGAACAGATGGGGGGCACTGAAGCTTTCTTT.

In its sample, this clonotype was seen a few times. The J gene is TRBJ2-2, the V gene TRBV7-7, with D perhaps matching TRBD1 or TRBD2 (6 bases each). Germline values: CDR1 SSHAT, CDR2 FNYEAQ (reference sequence). Trimming shortened V by 1 base and J by 3 bases, and 15 bases separated the two germline ends. The CDR3 loop spans 17 amino acids. Here the CDR3 DNA reads TGTGCCAGCAGCTTAGGCACAGGGAGCGGGTACACCGGGGAGCTGTTTTTT. It is translated as CASSLGTGSGYTGELFF.

The V and J genes are TRBV5-8 and TRBJ1-6; D may be TRBD1 (5 bases). The V and J ends lost 2 bases and 5 bases respectively, with 14 bases between them. The CDR3 has 16 amino acids. Germline assignment: CDR1 SGHTS and CDR2 YDEGEE. CDR3 coding DNA: TGTGCCAGCAGCTTAAACTCGGGACGAAATAATTCACCCCTCCACTTT. Residues: CASSLNSGRNNSPLHF.

This clonotype was counted a few times. The V call is TRBV12-3 or TRBV12-4, the J call TRBJ1-1, with D unresolved. This CDR3 spans 12 amino acids. V lost 8 bases and J lost 5, with 12 bases in between. The CDR3 region has the DNA TGTGCCAGCGGGTCCCGTGGGACTGAAGCTTTCTTT. Translation gives CASGSRGTEAFF.

The rearrangement uses TRBV9 and TRBJ2-3; TRBD2 aligns across 16 bases. Germline-derived CDR1 and CDR2 are SGDLS and YYNGEE. This CDR3 spans 18 amino acids. Losses at the gene ends were 2 bases for V and 1 base for J; bases not matched to a gene: 4. The CDR3 spells CASSVTGTSGRGTDTQYF. As DNA, the CDR3 is TGTGCCAGCAGCGTGACCGGGACTAGCGGGAGGGGCACAGATACGCAGTATTTT.

This clonotype was picked up a small number of times. V usage is TRBV11-1 and J usage is TRBJ2-1, with D possibly called TRBD1 or TRBD2 (5 bases each). The V end lost 5 bases, the J end lost 8 bases, and 13 bases lay between the germline ends. Looked up from germline, CDR1 is SGHAT and CDR2 is FQDESV (reference sequence). The CDR3 consists of 13 residues. The CDR3 loop is CASSHWGKDEQFF. CDR3 nucleotide sequence: TGTGCCAGCAGCCACTGGGGGAAGGATGAGCAGTTCTTC. The whole variable domain, remainder taken from reference TRBV11-1 and TRBJ2-1, is EAEVAQSPRYKITEKSQAVAFWCDPISGHATLYWYRQILGQGPELLVQFQDESVVDDSQLPKDRFSAERLKGVDSTLKIQPAELGDSAMYLCASSHWGKDEQFFGPGTRLTVL.

This clonotype was found many times. The V and J genes are TRBV9 and TRBJ2-7; D might be TRBD1 (5 bases). V lost 4 bases and J lost 2, with 16 bases in between. The CDR3 consists of 15 residues. CDR1 is SGDLS, CDR2 YYNGEE, per germline. The CDR3 is CASSLESGATYEQYF. CDR3 coding DNA: TGTGCCAGCAGCCTAGAGAGTGGGGCGACCTACGAGCAGTACTTC.

The chain recombines TRBV6-5 with TRBJ2-2; D is uncertain. The length of the CDR3 is 14 residues. Germline V gene lookup returns CDR1 MNHEY and CDR2 SVGAGI. Trimming took 0 bases from V and 5 from J, leaving 7 bases between them. The CDR3 DNA is TGTGCCAGCAGTTACTCCTCCCCAACCGGGGAGCTGTTTTTT. It yields the protein CASSYSSPTGELFF.

Only a few counts were recorded for this clonotype. The rearrangement links TRBV14 to TRBJ2-5; D not certain. V lost 3 bases to trimming and J lost 7 bases, with 12 bases between them. Germline-derived CDR1 and CDR2 are SGHDN and FVKESK. This CDR3 contains 13 residues. DNA for the CDR3: TGTGCCAGCAGCCAGATTAAGTGGGGGACCCAGTACTTC. Residues: CASSQIKWGTQYF.

In this sample, this clonotype turned up a few times. The rearrangement links TRBV28 to TRBJ2-4, with 9 bases identical to TRBD1. Germline loops: CDR1 MDHEN, CDR2 SYDVKM. V was pared by 4 bases and J by 0 bases, with 16 bases of the junction left unmatched. The CDR3 has 20 amino acids. DNA of the CDR3: TGTGCCAGCAGTTCAGAAACCGGGACAGGGACCCTTCTAGCCAAAAACATTCAGTACTTC. Its translation: CASSSETGTGTLLAKNIQYF.

This chain uses TRBV20-1 with TRBJ2-5; 9 positions match TRBD2. Germline V gives CDR1 DFQATT, CDR2 SNEGSKA (reference sequence). The junction had 12 bases not matched to a gene; V was cut back by 0 bases and J by 7 bases. The CDR3 is 16 residues long. The CDR3, as DNA: TGCAGTGCTAGAGATATTAGCGGGAGTGCAAGATGGACCCAGTACTTC. Amino acids: CSARDISGSARWTQYF.

There are a few counts of this clonotype. The chain uses TRBV10-2 and TRBJ2-2, with TRBD2 identical over 12 bases. The trim removed 2 bases at V and 1 base at J, leaving 5 bases unmatched. CDR1 WSHSY and CDR2 SAAADI come from the germline V gene. This CDR3 region has 18 residues. The CDR3 is CASSELWGLAGNTGELFF. In DNA form, the CDR3 reads TGCGCCAGCAGTGAGCTTTGGGGACTAGCGGGGAACACCGGGGAGCTGTTTTTT.

This clonotype was recorded at least ten times. The V call is TRBV5-1, the J call TRBJ2-2; 9 nucleotides match TRBD1. Germline CDR1 and CDR2: SGHRS and YFSETQ. The CDR3 is made up of 18 amino acids. The V gene end was trimmed by 4 bases and the J gene end by 4 bases; junction bases not matched to a gene: 14. In nucleotides, the CDR3 is TGCGCCAGCAGCCAGGACCCTTTCGGACAGGGGAGCACCGGGGAGCTGTTTTTT. It specifies CASSQDPFGQGSTGELFF. Complete variable domain (other parts from reference TRBV5-1 and TRBJ2-2): KAGVTQTPRYLIKTRGQQVTLSCSPISGHRSVSWYQQTPGQGLQFLFEYFSETQRNKGNFPGRFSGRQFSNSRSEMNVSTLELGDSALYLCASSQDPFGQGSTGELFFGEGSRLTVL.

In this sample, this clonotype turned up a few times. This chain links TRBV7-2 with TRBJ1-2; maybe TRBD1 (6 bases). V gave up 7 bases and J gave up 8 bases, with 23 bases separating them. This CDR3 contains 15 residues. Germline V gives CDR1 SGHTA, CDR2 FQGNSA. For the CDR3, the DNA is TGTGCCAGCAACCGCAGTCTCGGGGGGCGGAAGGGCTACACCTTC. Its translation: CASNRSLGGRKGYTF. Filled out from reference TRBV7-2 and TRBJ1-2, the complete variable domain reads GAGVSQSPSNKVTEKGKDVELRCDPISGHTALYWYRQSLGQGLEFLIYFQGNSAPDKSGLPSDRFSAERTGGSVSTLTIQRTQQEDSAVYLCASNRSLGGRKGYTFGSGTRLTVV.

The V and J genes are TRBV18 and TRBJ2-7; tentatively, D is TRBD2 (5 bases). V was clipped by 1 base and J by 2 bases, with 9 bases between them. CDR1 is KGHSH and CDR2 is LQKENI in the germline V gene. The CDR3 covers 14 residues. The CDR3 protein is CASSPQGATYEQYF. The CDR3 region has the DNA TGTGCCAGCTCACCACAGGGAGCGACCTACGAGCAGTACTTC. The full variable domain, with the rest looked up from reference TRBV18 and TRBJ2-7, is NAGVMQNPRHLVRRRGQEARLRCSPMKGHSHVYWYRQLPEEGLKFMVYLQKENIIDESGMPKERFSAEFPKEGPSILRIQQVVRGDSAAYFCASSPQGATYEQYFGPGTRLTVT.

This clonotype appeared a few times. The chain couples TRBV7-2 to TRBJ1-4; perhaps TRBD1 as D (6 bases). Germline CDR1 reads SGHTA; CDR2 reads FQGNSA. The CDR3 length is 14 residues. The ends were cut back, 5 bases at V and 8 bases at J, with 15 bases in the middle. This CDR3 reads CASSRFSGDEKLFF. The CDR3 DNA reads TGTGCCAGCAGCCGTTTCTCAGGGGACGAAAAACTGTTTTTT.

This clonotype was detected a few times. The junction differs from germline at one of its ends, possibly a read error. V and J are TRBV7-2 and TRBJ2-2, with a possible D match to TRBD2 (6 bases). Germline CDR1 is SGHTA and CDR2 is FQGNSA. This CDR3 comprises 17 residues. In DNA, the CDR3 is TGTGCCAGCAGCCTAGCGTCCTACGGCGTAAACACCGGGGAGCTGTTTTTT. It is translated as CASSLASYGVNTGELFF. The full variable domain, completed using reference TRBV7-2 and TRBJ2-2, is GAGVSQSPSNKVTEKGKDVELRCDPISGHTALYWYRQSLGQGLEFLIYFQGNSAPDKSGLPSDRFSAERTGGSVSTLTIQRTQQEDSAVYLCASSLASYGVNTGELFFGEGSRLTVL.

This clonotype was counted between two and nine times. The chain combines TRBV11-2 with TRBJ2-5; no clear D gene. CDR3 length equals 13 residues. Germline CDR1 and CDR2: SGHAT and FQNNGV. The V end was cut by 7 bases, the J end by 5 bases, with 14 bases between. The CDR3 is CASTPGVLETQYF. The CDR3 region has the DNA TGTGCCAGCACCCCTGGGGTTCTTGAGACCCAGTACTTC.